This T cell receptor (beta chain) appears in the sequencing data of a study of OX40 agonist ivuxolimab in advanced cancers. Overall study: At 0.01 to 10 mg/kg, ivuxolimab was administered intravenously to patients every 2 weeks. Of the participants, approximately 40% had some prior anti-PD-1, anti-PD-L1 or anti-CTLA-4 therapy, which was allowed.

Study observations and caveats: Researchers report that CD8+ T cells had, on average, more expanded clones than CD4+. Antigens targeted by the expanded peripheral T cells were not determined.

About this clone itself: What it binds is not known. Other DNA sequences in this specimen translate into the identical CDR3.

From germline, CDR1 is SGHAT and CDR2 FQNNGV. The CDR3 runs 13 residues. Trimming shortened V by 5 bases and J by 2 bases, and 10 bases separated the two germline ends. Data came from immunoSEQ multiplex PCR; TCRdb stores just in-frame clones and leaves some out. The sample lists 15,000 or so clones; roughly 75% were seen once. The TCR originated in an adult with an advanced solid tumor such as melanoma, head and neck, liver or kidney cancer. Sequenced material: CD4+ or CD8+ T cells sorted from blood, taken in a trial of the OX40 agonist ivuxolimab. V is TRBV11-2 and J is TRBJ2-7; D is uncertain. CDR3 sequence reads: CASSLQTAYEQYF. The CDR3, as DNA: TGTGCCAGCAGCCTCCAGACCGCCTACGAGCAGTACTTC.